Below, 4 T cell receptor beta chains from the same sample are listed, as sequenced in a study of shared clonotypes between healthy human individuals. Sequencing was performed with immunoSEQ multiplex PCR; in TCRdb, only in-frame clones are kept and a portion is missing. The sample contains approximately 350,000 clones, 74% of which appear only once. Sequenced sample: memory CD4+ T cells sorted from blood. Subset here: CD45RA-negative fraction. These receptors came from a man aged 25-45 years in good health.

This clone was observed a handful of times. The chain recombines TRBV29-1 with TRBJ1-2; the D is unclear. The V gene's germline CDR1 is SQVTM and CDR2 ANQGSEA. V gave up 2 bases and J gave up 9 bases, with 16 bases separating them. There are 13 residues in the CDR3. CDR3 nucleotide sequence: TGCAGCGTTGAAAGCTCTCACCCATGGAGCTACACCTTC. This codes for CSVESSHPWSYTF.

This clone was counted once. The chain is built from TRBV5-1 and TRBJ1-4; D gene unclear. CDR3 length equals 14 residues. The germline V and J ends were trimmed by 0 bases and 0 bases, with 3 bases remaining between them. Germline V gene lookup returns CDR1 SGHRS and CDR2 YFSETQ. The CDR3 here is CASSLATTNEKLFF. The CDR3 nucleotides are TGCGCCAGCAGCTTGGCGACAACTAATGAAAAACTGTTTTTT. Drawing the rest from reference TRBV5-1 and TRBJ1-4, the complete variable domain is KAGVTQTPRYLIKTRGQQVTLSCSPISGHRSVSWYQQTPGQGLQFLFEYFSETQRNKGNFPGRFSGRQFSNSRSEMNVSTLELGDSALYLCASSLATTNEKLFFGSGTQLSVL.

The CDR3 here is CAISALAGTQETQYF. CDR3 DNA: TGTGCCATCAGTGCACTAGCGGGAACCCAAGAGACCCAGTACTTC. V and J are TRBV10-3 and TRBJ2-5, with 10 nucleotides matching TRBD2. Germline-derived CDR1 and CDR2 are ENHRY and SYGVKD. The CDR3 extends over 15 amino acids. The J segment lost 1 base and the V segment lost 4 bases, leaving 3 bases of the junction unmatched.

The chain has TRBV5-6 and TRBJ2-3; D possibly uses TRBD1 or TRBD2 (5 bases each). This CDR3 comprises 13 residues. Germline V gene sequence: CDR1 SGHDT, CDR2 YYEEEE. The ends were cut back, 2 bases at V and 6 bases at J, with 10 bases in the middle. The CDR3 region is CASSFTGTDTQYF. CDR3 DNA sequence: TGTGCCAGCAGCTTTACGGGGACGGATACGCAGTATTTT.